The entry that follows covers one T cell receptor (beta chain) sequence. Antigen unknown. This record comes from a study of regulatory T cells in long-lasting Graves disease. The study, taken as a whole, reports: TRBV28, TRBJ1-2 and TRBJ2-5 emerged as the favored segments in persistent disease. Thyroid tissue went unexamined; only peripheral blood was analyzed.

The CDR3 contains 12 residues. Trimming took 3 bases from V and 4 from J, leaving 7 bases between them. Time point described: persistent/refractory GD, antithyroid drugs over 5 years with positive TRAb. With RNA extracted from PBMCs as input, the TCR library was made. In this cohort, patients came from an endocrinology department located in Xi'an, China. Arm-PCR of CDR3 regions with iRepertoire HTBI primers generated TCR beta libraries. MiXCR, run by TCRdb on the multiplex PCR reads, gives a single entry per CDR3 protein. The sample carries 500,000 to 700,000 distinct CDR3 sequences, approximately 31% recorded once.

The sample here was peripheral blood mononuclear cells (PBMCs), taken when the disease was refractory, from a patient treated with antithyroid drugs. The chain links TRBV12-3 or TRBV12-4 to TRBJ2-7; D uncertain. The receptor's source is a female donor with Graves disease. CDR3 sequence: CASSFLRYEQYF. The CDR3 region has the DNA TGTGCCAGCAGTTTCCTCAGGTACGAGCAGTACTTC.